A single sample is the source of the 19 T cell receptor beta chains below, sequenced in a study of PD-L1 blockade in urothelial cancer. Assay: immunoSEQ multiplex PCR; the TCRdb copy retains only in-frame clones and omits some. Of tens of thousands of clones detected, about 80% appear once; the ten largest clones hold 9.5%. Sequencing was performed on PBMCs, taken around atezolizumab (anti-PD-L1) treatment. Receptor source: a man in his 70s with urothelial cancer.

The chain carries TRBV7-8 and TRBJ2-2; D gene ambiguous. The CDR3 is 14 amino acids. V dropped 6 bases and J dropped 0 bases, with 8 bases sitting between them. Germline V gene lookup returns CDR1 SGHVS and CDR2 FQNEAQ. The CDR3 bases are TGTGCCAGCAGTATGGCAGCGAACACCGGGGAGCTGTTTTTT. It specifies CASSMAANTGELFF.

This clone has only one observation. The V and J genes are TRBV9 and TRBJ2-3, with TRBD2 identical over 7 bases. The CDR3 is 13 residues long. In germline, CDR1 is SGDLS, CDR2 YYNGEE. Trimming at V came to 2 bases and at J to 3 bases, leaving 0 bases not matched to a gene. The CDR3 DNA reads TGTGCCAGCAGCGTCGGGGGGACAGATACGCAGTATTTT. This translates into CASSVGGTDTQYF.

This clone was recorded a few times. V and J are TRBV5-5 and TRBJ2-3; weak D call: TRBD2 (5 bases). The CDR3 is made up of 16 amino acids. Per the germline V gene, CDR1 is SGHKS and CDR2 is YYEKEE (reference sequence). Trimming cost V 0 bases and J 0 bases, with 11 bases left between them. The CDR3 sequence is CASSLGRSASTDTQYF. The DNA of the CDR3 is TGTGCCAGCAGCTTGGGTCGTAGCGCAAGCACAGATACGCAGTATTTT.

This chain uses TRBV9 with TRBJ1-4; D is undetermined. The germline CDR1 and CDR2 sequences are SGDLS and YYNGEE. CDR3 size: 16 residues. Trimming removed 4 bases at V and 0 bases at J, with 13 bases between. As DNA, the CDR3 is TGTGCCAGCAGCCCCTACCGGAGTGCAACTAATGAAAAACTGTTTTTT. Amino acids: CASSPYRSATNEKLFF.

By share, this clone counts as medium-sized. CDR3 nucleotide sequence: TGCGCCAGCAGCTTGGCTAGCGGGGGGGTCCCCGAGCAGTACTTC. It is translated as CASSLASGGVPEQYF. V gene TRBV5-1 combines with J gene TRBJ2-7; 12 positions match TRBD2. The germline gives CDR1 SGHRS, CDR2 YFSETQ. Trimming removed 0 bases from V and 6 bases from J; junction bases left unmatched: 4. The length of the CDR3 is 15 residues.

The rearrangement joins TRBV27 to TRBJ2-2, with a tentative D call TRBD1 (6 bases). V was cut by 3 bases and J by 0 bases, with 11 bases left in between. Germline CDR1 and CDR2: MNHEY and SMNVEV (reference sequence). This CDR3 comprises 16 residues. The CDR3 DNA is TGTGCCAGCAGTTTGGGGACACTCGCGAACACCGGGGAGCTGTTTTTT. It encodes CASSLGTLANTGELFF.

The V gene is TRBV12-5, the J gene TRBJ2-5; no clear D. The end of the DNA aligns better with TRBJ2-7, so the J call may be wrong. CDR3 length: 11 amino acids. The germline V gene has CDR1 LGHNT and CDR2 FRNRAP. CDR3 bases: TGTGCTAGTGGTTTGGTCCTCGAGCAGTACTTC. Translating it yields CASGLVLEQYF.

This clone was observed a few times. The CDR3 DNA reads TGTGCCTGGAGTGTACTCGGGAGGGGCAATGAGCAGTTCTTC. Translating it yields CAWSVLGRGNEQFF. J is TRBJ2-1 and V is TRBV30, with 8 positions matching TRBD2. CDR1 and CDR2 from the germline V gene are GTSNPN and SVGIG (reference sequence). The CDR3 is made up of 14 amino acids. V was clipped by 0 bases and J by 6 bases; unmatched bases: 4. The full variable domain, in which reference TRBV30 and TRBJ2-1 provide the parts outside the CDR3, is SQTIHQWPATLVQPVGSPLSLECTVEGTSNPNLYWYRQAAGRGLQLLFYSVGIGQISSEVPQNLSASRPQDRQFILSSKKLLLSDSGFYLCAWSVLGRGNEQFFGPGTRLTVL.

Comment on this clone: The junction departs from germline at one end; a sequencing error may be responsible. In DNA, the CDR3 is TGTGCCAGTAGTATAGCCTTGAGGGCAGACTTTGGTAGTTTT. Its translation is CASSIALRADFGSF. V gene TRBV19 combines with J gene TRBJ1-4; no reliable D call. Germline CDR1 reads LNHDA; CDR2 reads SQIVND (reference sequence). The length of the CDR3 is 14 residues.

This chain connects TRBV2 to TRBJ2-3; D is unresolved. This CDR3 spans 15 amino acids. The germline gives CDR1 SNHLY, CDR2 FYNNEI. Trimming left V 7 bases short and J 1 base short, with 15 bases between. CDR3 sequence (DNA): TGTGCCAGCACAAGTGGTGCGCCCGGCACAGATACGCAGTATTTT. It encodes CASTSGAPGTDTQYF.

This chain joins TRBV28 and TRBJ2-7; 11 positions agree with TRBD2. With V trimmed by 6 bases and J by 5 bases, 12 bases remained unmatched. Germline V lookup: CDR1 MDHEN, CDR2 SYDVKM. CDR3 length: 16 amino acids. CDR3 region: CASRTLAGGHPNEQYF. CDR3 nucleotide sequence: TGTGCCAGCAGAACCCTAGCGGGAGGCCACCCCAACGAGCAGTACTTC.

The chain links TRBV6-6 to TRBJ2-1; D not certain. The ends were cut back, 6 bases at V and 8 bases at J, with 17 bases in the middle. Looked up from germline, CDR1 is MNHNY and CDR2 is SVGAGI (reference sequence). CDR3 length equals 14 residues. CDR3 residues: CASSRPDPRDEQFF. The DNA for the CDR3 is TGTGCCAGCAGCCGGCCCGACCCCCGGGATGAGCAGTTCTTC.

The chain uses TRBV7-6 and TRBJ1-4; perhaps TRBD1 as D (6 bases). Germline V lookup: CDR1 SGHVS, CDR2 FNYEAQ. This CDR3 spans 18 amino acids. V was clipped by 2 bases and J by 0 bases, with 16 bases between them. CDR3 in amino acids: CASSLKPTGKATNEKLFF. The CDR3 DNA follows: TGTGCCAGCAGCTTAAAACCTACAGGGAAAGCAACTAATGAAAAACTGTTTTTT.

This chain joins TRBV11-2 and TRBJ2-5; 10 bases fit TRBD2. CDR1 and CDR2 from the germline V gene are SGHAT and FQNNGV. The trim removed 1 base at V and 5 bases at J, leaving 7 bases unmatched. The CDR3 consists of 16 residues. CDR3 sequence reads: CASSLVSGGPEETQYF. For the CDR3, the DNA is TGTGCCAGCAGCTTAGTTAGCGGGGGGCCCGAGGAGACCCAGTACTTC.

The J gene is TRBJ1-1, the V gene TRBV29-1, with 8 bases fitting TRBD1. J lost 9 bases, V lost 3 bases, and 15 bases had no gene match. CDR1 is SQVTM, CDR2 ANQGSEA, per germline. The CDR3 runs to 15 residues. The chain's CDR3 is CSVESVNRGNGKAFF. The CDR3 nucleotides read TGCAGCGTTGAGAGCGTTAACAGGGGGAATGGAAAAGCTTTCTTT.

CDR3 nucleotides: TGTGCCAGCAGCTTAATTGGTAGTAATGAGCAGTTCTTC. Residues: CASSLIGSNEQFF. V gene TRBV7-3 combines with J gene TRBJ2-1; D unclear. The V end was cut by 1 base, the J end by 7 bases, with 8 bases between. The CDR3 runs 13 residues. Germline CDR1 is SGHTA and CDR2 is FQGTGA.

The gene calls are TRBV28 and TRBJ2-3, with D unclear. This CDR3 spans 13 amino acids. The V gene lost 2 bases and the J gene lost 4 bases, with 7 bases spanning the gap. Germline V CDR1 and CDR2: MDHEN, SYDVKM. The CDR3 reads CASSLMGADTQYF. CDR3 bases: TGTGCCAGCAGTTTAATGGGCGCAGATACGCAGTATTTT.

V usage is TRBV30 and J usage is TRBJ1-1, with 7 bases that match TRBD1. In germline, CDR1 is GTSNPN, CDR2 SVGIG (reference sequence). The trim removed 0 bases at V and 4 bases at J, leaving 5 bases unmatched. CDR3 size: 14 residues. This CDR3 is CAWSVGAGGTEAFF. CDR3 DNA sequence: TGTGCCTGGAGTGTTGGGGCAGGGGGCACTGAAGCTTTCTTT.

The DNA for the CDR3 is TGTGCCAGCAGCGGGGGAGGGTCCTACAATGAGCAGTTCTTC. It translates to CASSGGGSYNEQFF. The chain combines TRBV7-9 with TRBJ2-1; 7 bases fit TRBD2. Germline V gene sequence: CDR1 SEHNR, CDR2 FQNEAQ (reference sequence). The CDR3 has 14 amino acids. The V and J ends lost 5 bases and 1 base, in that order; junction bases with no gene match: 2.